These T cell receptor beta chains were read from a single sample in a study of blood T cell repertoires in COVID-19. Clones were sequenced by immunoSEQ multiplex PCR, and TCRdb holds only the in-frame ones, with some missing. This table holds some 140,000 clones, approximately 80% found once. The specimen sequenced was peripheral blood. Receptors were obtained from a woman aged 60-75 years with active or convalescent COVID-19. The CDR3 runs from the conserved cysteine through the conserved F or W. The D gene is left open where the match is weak. The size field is filled for only some rows; it gives once, few, many or a size class.

>.|.|TRBJ2-3|12|TRBV5-6
TGTGCCAGCAGGTTACGGGCAGATACGCAGTATTTT
CASRLRADTQYF
>TRBD2|few|TRBJ2-7|13|TRBV30
TGTGCCTGGAGTGCCGACGTTCAGACTAGCTGGTACTTC
CAWSADVQTSWYF
>.|few|TRBJ1-5|13|TRBV7-8
TGTGCCAGCAACCACCAGGTCAATCAGCCCCAGCATTTT
CASNHQVNQPQHF
>.|.|TRBJ2-1|16|TRBV9
TGTGCCAGCAGCGTAGCGGCGGGGAACTCCTACAATGAGCAGTTCTTC
CASSVAAGNSYNEQFF
>.|.|TRBJ2-2|16|TRBV11-2
TGTGCCAGCAGCTTAGACCGCGAGACCCGGGCCGGGGAGCTGTTTTTT
CASSLDRETRAGELFF
>.|.|TRBJ1-1|12|TRBV6-1
TGTGCCAGCAGTGAGAGGGGGACTGAAGCTTTCTTT
CASSERGTEAFF
>.|.|TRBJ1-3|14|TRBV5-6
TGTGCCAGCAGCTTGACGGGCTCTGGAAACACCATATATTTT
CASSLTGSGNTIYF
>TRBD1|.|TRBJ1-5|17|TRBV19
TGTGCCACTAGAACCCTTGTATCAGGGGGCAGCAATCAGCCCCAGCATTTT
CATRTLVSGGSNQPQHF
>TRBD2|.|TRBJ2-7|15|TRBV19
TGTGCCAGGAGGACGGAGACGGGAGGAGAAAACGAGCAGTACTTC
CARRTETGGENEQYF
>.|.|TRBJ2-5|18|TRBV5-5
TGTGCCAGCAGCTTGCACGCATCCCGGGCCCCTCGGGGAGAGACCCAGTACTTC
CASSLHASRAPRGETQYF
>.|.|TRBJ2-3|16|TRBV7-3
TGTGCCAGCAGCTTACTAGGCATCCCTAGCACAGATACGCAGTATTTT
CASSLLGIPSTDTQYF
>TRBD2|.|TRBJ2-3|16|TRBV5-5
TGTGCCAGCAGCTTGGTATTAGCGGGAGATGTAGATACGCAGTATTTT
CASSLVLAGDVDTQYF
>.|.|TRBJ1-1|12|TRBV9
TGTGCCAGCAGCGTTGGAGGGGTTGAAGCTTTCTTT
CASSVGGVEAFF
>.|.|TRBJ2-2|16|TRBV4-2
TGTGCCAGCAGCCAAGAATGGGCTAGCATGGCCGGGGAGCTGTTTTTT
CASSQEWASMAGELFF
>.|few|TRBJ2-7|15|TRBV5-1
TGCGCCAGCAGCCCAGGGGCAGGTAGCTCCTACGAGCAGTACTTC
CASSPGAGSSYEQYF
>.|once|TRBJ2-7|14|TRBV6-5
TGTGCCAGCAGTTCCCGGGGTCCCCAAGGGGAGCAGTACTTC
CASSSRGPQGEQYF
>TRBD1|.|TRBJ1-2|13|TRBV10-3
TGTGCCATCAGTACGCAGGGGGACTATGGCTACACCTTC
CAISTQGDYGYTF
>.|once|TRBJ2-1|16|TRBV5-4
TGTGCCAGCAGCAACCGGGACAAGAGCTCCTACAATGAGCAGTTCTTC
CASSNRDKSSYNEQFF
>.|.|TRBJ1-5|12|TRBV20-1
TGCAGTGCTAGTGGGGGGGGCCAGCCCCAGCATTTT
CSASGGGQPQHF
>TRBD1|.|TRBJ2-7|16|TRBV3-1/TRBV3-2
TGTGCCAGCAGCCAACTCGGGACAGGGCCTTCCTACGAGCAGTACTTC
CASSQLGTGPSYEQYF
>TRBD2|once|TRBJ2-7|14|TRBV7-2
TGTGCCAGCAGCCATCCGGGACTAGCGGGCACGGAGTACTTC
CASSHPGLAGTEYF
>.|.|TRBJ2-1|15|TRBV6-4
TGTGCCAGCAGTCCCTCTGGCGGGACCTACAATGAGCAGTTCTTC
CASSPSGGTYNEQFF
>TRBD2|once|TRBJ2-3|16|TRBV5-1
TGCGCCAGCAGCCCTAGACTAGCGGGAGGGTCGGATACGCAGTATTTT
CASSPRLAGGSDTQYF
>TRBD1|.|TRBJ2-2|15|TRBV30
TGTGCCGCCCCCCCCAGGGGGAGGAACACCGGGGAGCTGTTTTTT
CAAPPRGRNTGELFF
>TRBD1|.|TRBJ1-1|19|TRBV6-2/TRBV6-3
TGTGCCAGCAGCTTTCTTCCGGACAGGTCAAGGTACTCTATCACTGAAGCTTTCTTT
CASSFLPDRSRYSITEAFF
>.|once|TRBJ2-5|13|TRBV18
TGTGCCAGCTTCCCTCGGGACCAAGAGACCCAGTACTTC
CASFPRDQETQYF
>TRBD2|.|TRBJ2-3|15|TRBV5-1
TGCGCCACCAGCCGATTGGGGGGGAGTGTCGATACGCAGTATTTT
CATSRLGGSVDTQYF
>TRBD1|.|TRBJ2-3|14|TRBV10-3
TGTGCCATCGGGGACAGGGAAGGAACAGATACGCAGTATTTT
CAIGDREGTDTQYF
>TRBD2|.|TRBJ2-1|15|TRBV6-2/TRBV6-3
TGTGCCAGCAGTTATGGGACTAGCGGGAACAATGAGCAGTTCTTC
CASSYGTSGNNEQFF
>TRBD1|.|TRBJ1-2|14|TRBV6-5
TGTGCCAGCAGGCTAGACAGGGGTTGGGATGGCTACACCTTC
CASRLDRGWDGYTF
>TRBD1|.|TRBJ2-7|14|TRBV3-1/TRBV3-2
TGTGCCAGCAGCCGAAGGACAGGGGGTAACGAGCAGTACTTC
CASSRRTGGNEQYF
>TRBD2|.|TRBJ2-2|18|TRBV7-9
TGTGCCAGCAGGCCAATAGGACTAGCGGGAGTTCACACCGGGGAGCTGTTTTTT
CASRPIGLAGVHTGELFF
>TRBD2|.|TRBJ2-1|17|TRBV27
TGTGCCAGCAGTTTAACTAGCGGGAGAAGGAGATACAATGAGCAGTTCTTC
CASSLTSGRRRYNEQFF
>.|.|TRBJ2-3|14|TRBV20-1
TGCAGTGCTAGTCAGGCTAGCGTCACAGATACGCAGTATTTT
CSASQASVTDTQYF
>TRBD2|.|TRBJ2-5|15|TRBV7-9
TGTGCCAGCAGCTTATCTAGCGGGAGGGGAGAGACCCAGTACTTC
CASSLSSGRGETQYF
>.|.|TRBJ2-7|14|TRBV4-2
TGTGCCAGCAGCCAAGATCGAGCCCCCTACGAGCAGTACTTC
CASSQDRAPYEQYF
>TRBD1|.|TRBJ1-1|14|TRBV9
TGTGCCAGCACTGTGGGGACAGGGGACACTGAAGCTTTCTTT
CASTVGTGDTEAFF
>.|many|TRBJ2-5|17|TRBV14
TGTGCCAGCAGCCAAGTAAGGCGGGCCGCTTCCCGAGAGACCCAGTACTTC
CASSQVRRAASRETQYF